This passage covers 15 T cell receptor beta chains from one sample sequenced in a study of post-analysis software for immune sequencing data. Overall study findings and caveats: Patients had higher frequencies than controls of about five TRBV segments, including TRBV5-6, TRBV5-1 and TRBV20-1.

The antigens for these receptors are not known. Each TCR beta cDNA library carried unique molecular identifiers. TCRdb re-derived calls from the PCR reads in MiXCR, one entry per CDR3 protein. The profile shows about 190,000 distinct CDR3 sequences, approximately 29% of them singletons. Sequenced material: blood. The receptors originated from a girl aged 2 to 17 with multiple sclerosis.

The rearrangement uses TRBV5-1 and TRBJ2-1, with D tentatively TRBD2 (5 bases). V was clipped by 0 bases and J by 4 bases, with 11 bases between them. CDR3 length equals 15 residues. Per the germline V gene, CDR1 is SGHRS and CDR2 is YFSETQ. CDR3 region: CASSLVDPGYNEQFF. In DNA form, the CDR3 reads TGCGCCAGCAGCTTGGTTGACCCGGGGTACAATGAGCAGTTCTTC.

The DNA of the CDR3 is TGTGCCAGCAGTTTAGATCGCAGGGGTAATCAGCCCCAGCATTTT. It translates to CASSLDRRGNQPQHF. J is TRBJ1-5 and V is TRBV12-3 or TRBV12-4, with D maybe TRBD1 (6 bases). This CDR3 has 15 amino acids. Trimming took 1 base from V and 4 from J, leaving 11 bases between them.

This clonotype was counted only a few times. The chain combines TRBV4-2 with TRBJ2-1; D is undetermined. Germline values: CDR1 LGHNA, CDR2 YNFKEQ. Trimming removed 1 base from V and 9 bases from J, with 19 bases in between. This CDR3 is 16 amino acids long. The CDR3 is CASSQGVATPDGEQFF. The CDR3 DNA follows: TGTGCCAGCAGCCAAGGTGTCGCCACTCCTGATGGTGAGCAGTTCTTC.

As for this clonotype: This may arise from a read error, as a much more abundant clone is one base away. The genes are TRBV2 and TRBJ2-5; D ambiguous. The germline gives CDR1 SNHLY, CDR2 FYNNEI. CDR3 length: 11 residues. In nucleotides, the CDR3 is TGTGCCGGCAGTGACCAAGAGACCCAGTACTTC. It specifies CAGSDQETQYF.

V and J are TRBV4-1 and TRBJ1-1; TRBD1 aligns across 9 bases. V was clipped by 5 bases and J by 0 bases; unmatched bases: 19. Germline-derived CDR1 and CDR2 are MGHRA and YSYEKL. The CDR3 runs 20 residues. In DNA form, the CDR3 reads TGCGCCAGCAGCAAAAGAGCCCTAGGGACAGGGTGGGATTTGAACACTGAAGCTTTCTTT. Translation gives CASSKRALGTGWDLNTEAFF.

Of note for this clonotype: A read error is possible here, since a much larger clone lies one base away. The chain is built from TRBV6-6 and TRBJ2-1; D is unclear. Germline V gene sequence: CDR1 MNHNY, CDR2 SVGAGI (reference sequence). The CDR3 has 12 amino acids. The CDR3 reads CASSSSYNVQFF. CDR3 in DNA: TGTGCCAGCAGTTCAAGCTACAATGTGCAGTTCTTC.

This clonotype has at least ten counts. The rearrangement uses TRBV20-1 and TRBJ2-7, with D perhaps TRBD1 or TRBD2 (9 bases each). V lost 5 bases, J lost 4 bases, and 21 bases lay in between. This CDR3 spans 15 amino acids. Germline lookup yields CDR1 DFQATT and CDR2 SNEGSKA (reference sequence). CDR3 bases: TGCAGTGCTCGTCTAGCGGGACAGGGTAAATACGAGCAGTACTTC. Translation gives CSARLAGQGKYEQYF.

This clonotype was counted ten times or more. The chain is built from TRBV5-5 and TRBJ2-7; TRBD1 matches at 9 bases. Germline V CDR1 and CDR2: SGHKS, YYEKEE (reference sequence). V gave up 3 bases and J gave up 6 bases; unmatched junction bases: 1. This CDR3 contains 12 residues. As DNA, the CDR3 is TGTGCCAGCAGCTCGGACAGGGGCGAGCAGTACTTC. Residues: CASSSDRGEQYF.

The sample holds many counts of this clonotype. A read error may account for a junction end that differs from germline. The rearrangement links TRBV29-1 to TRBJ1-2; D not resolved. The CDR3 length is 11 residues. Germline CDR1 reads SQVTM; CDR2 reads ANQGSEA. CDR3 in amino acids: CSVEGNYGYTF. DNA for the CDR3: TGCAGCGTCGAAGGGAACTATGGCTACACCTTC.

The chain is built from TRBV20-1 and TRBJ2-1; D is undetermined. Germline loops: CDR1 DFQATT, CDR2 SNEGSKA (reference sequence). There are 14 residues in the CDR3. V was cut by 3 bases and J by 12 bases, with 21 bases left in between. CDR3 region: CSARGLTPRAWQFF. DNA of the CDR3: TGCAGTGCTAGGGGTCTAACCCCGCGAGCGTGGCAGTTCTTC.

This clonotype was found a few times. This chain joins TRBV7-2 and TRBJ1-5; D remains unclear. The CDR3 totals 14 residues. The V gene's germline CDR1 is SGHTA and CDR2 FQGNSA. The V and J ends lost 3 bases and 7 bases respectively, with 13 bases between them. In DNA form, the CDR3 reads TGTGCCAGCAGCTTTGTTGGGAGCGGGCAGCCCCAGCATTTT. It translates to CASSFVGSGQPQHF.

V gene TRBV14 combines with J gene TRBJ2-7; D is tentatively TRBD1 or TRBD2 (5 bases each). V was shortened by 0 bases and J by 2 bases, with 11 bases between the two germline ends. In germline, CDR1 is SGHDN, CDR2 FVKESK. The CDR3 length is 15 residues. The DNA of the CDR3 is TGTGCCAGCAGCCAAGATATGGGACCAGCCTACGAGCAGTACTTC. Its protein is CASSQDMGPAYEQYF.

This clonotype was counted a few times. The CDR3: CASSFPPGTGGYGYTF. As DNA, the CDR3 is TGTGCCAGCAGTTTCCCGCCCGGGACAGGCGGGTATGGCTACACCTTC. V is TRBV5-4 and J is TRBJ1-2, with 8 bases lining up with TRBD1. The CDR3 has 16 residues. The germline gives CDR1 SGHNT, CDR2 YYREEE (reference sequence). The V and J ends lost 5 bases and 5 bases, in that order; junction bases with no gene match: 14.

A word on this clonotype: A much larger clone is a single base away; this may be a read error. The CDR3 reads CSVGGLAKTIQYF. In nucleotides, the CDR3 is TGCAGCGTTGGGGGGTTAGCCAAAACCATTCAGTACTTC. The chain employs TRBV29-1 and TRBJ2-4; D may be TRBD1 or TRBD2 (5 bases each). Germline-derived CDR1 and CDR2 are SQVTM and ANQGSEA. The CDR3 runs to 13 residues. Supplemented by reference TRBV29-1 and TRBJ2-4, the full variable domain reads SAVISQKPSRDICQRGTSLTIQCQVDSQVTMMFWYRQQPGQSLTLIATANQGSEATYESGFVIDKFPISRPNLTFSTLTVSNMSPEDSSIYLCSVGGLAKTIQYFGAGTRLSVL.

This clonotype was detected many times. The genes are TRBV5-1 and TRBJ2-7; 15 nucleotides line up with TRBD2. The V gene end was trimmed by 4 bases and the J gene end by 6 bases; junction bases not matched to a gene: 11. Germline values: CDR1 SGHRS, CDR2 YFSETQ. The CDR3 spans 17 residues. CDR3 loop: CASSTTRTSGRVSEQYF. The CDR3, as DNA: TGCGCCAGCAGCACCACCCGGACTAGCGGGAGGGTTAGCGAGCAGTACTTC.